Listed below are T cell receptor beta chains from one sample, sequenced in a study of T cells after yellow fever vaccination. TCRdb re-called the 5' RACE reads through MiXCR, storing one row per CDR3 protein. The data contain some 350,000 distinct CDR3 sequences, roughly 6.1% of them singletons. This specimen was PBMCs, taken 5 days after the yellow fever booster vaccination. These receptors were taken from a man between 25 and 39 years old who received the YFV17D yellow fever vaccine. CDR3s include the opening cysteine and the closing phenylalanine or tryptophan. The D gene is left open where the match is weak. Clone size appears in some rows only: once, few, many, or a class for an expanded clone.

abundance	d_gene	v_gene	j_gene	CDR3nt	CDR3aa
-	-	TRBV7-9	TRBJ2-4	TGTGCCAGCAGCCCCTTAGATCCTATTCGAGGAAACATTCAGTACTTC	CASSPLDPIRGNIQYF
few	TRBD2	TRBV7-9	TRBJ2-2	TGTGCCAGCAGCCGGAAAACTAGCGGGAGCACCGGGGAGCTGTTTTTT	CASSRKTSGSTGELFF
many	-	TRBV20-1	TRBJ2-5	TGCAGTGCCAGATGGGGCCAAGAGACCCAGTACTTC	CSARWGQETQYF
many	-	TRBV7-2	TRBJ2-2	TGTGCCAGCAGCCTTCGGACTGGCGGGGAGCTGTTTTTT	CASSLRTGGELFF
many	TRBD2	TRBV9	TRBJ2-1	TGTGCCAGCAGCCCCCACCTGGGAGCGGGAGTAGGCTACAATGAGCAGTTCTTC	CASSPHLGAGVGYNEQFF
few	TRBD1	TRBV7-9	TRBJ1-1	TGTGCCAGCAGCTCTCACCGGGACAGGGGTGGGGGCACTGAAGCTTTCTTT	CASSSHRDRGGGTEAFF
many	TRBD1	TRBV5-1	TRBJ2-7	TGCGCCAGCAGCCACCGGGACAGGGGGCCCAGCTCCTACGAGCAGTACTTC	CASSHRDRGPSSYEQYF
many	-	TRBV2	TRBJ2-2	TGTGCCAGCCTCGGGCTAGACGTTTCGGCCGGGGAGCTGTTTTTT	CASLGLDVSAGELFF
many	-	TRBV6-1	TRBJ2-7	TGTGCCAGCAGCCTTCTCCTCGCGACCGACGAGCAGTACTTC	CASSLLLATDEQYF
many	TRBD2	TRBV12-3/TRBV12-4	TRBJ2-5	TGTGCCAGCAGTTCATCGTCTAGCGGAGAGACCCAGTACTTC	CASSSSSSGETQYF
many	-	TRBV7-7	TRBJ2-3	TGTGCCAGCAGCCTAGATGAGCCTAGCACAGATACGCAGTATTTT	CASSLDEPSTDTQYF
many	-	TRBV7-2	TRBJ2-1	TGTGCCAGCAGCCCAGTCGCACAGAACAATGAGCAGTTCTTC	CASSPVAQNNEQFF
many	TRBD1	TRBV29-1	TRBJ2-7	TGCAGCGTCGCCGGACAGGTCGGACTCCTCGACTGGGAGTACTTC	CSVAGQVGLLDWEYF
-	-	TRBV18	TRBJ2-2	TGTGCCAGCTCACCGGCGCCGGGGTTGACCGGGGAGCTGTTTTTT	CASSPAPGLTGELFF
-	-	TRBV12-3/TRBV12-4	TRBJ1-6	TGTGCCAGCAGTACAGAGGGGGGACATTCACCCCTCCACTTT	CASSTEGGHSPLHF
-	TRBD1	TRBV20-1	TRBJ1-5	TGCTGTGCTAGTGGGGGACAGGGGATTGACAATCAGCCCCAGCATTTT	CCASGGQGIDNQPQHF
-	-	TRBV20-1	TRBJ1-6	TGCAGTGCCAGAGGGGCCTCCTATAATTCACCCCTCCACTTT	CSARGASYNSPLHF
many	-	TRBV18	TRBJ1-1	TGTGCCAGCTCACTAAAAACTATGAACACTGAAGCTTTCTTT	CASSLKTMNTEAFF
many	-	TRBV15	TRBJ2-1	TGTGCCACCGGAAGGGGTAATAATGAGCAGTTCTTC	CATGRGNNEQFF
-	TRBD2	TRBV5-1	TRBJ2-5	TGCGCCAGCAGCTTGGGCGGGAGTATTTTAGAGACCCAGTACTTC	CASSLGGSILETQYF
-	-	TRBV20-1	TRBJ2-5	TGCAGTGCGGGAGCAAAAGAGACCCAGTACTTC	CSAGAKETQYF
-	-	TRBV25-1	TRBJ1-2	TGTGCCAGCGGAGGGGGTTCTGTTGGAAGTAATCTTGGCTACACCTTC	CASGGGSVGSNLGYTF
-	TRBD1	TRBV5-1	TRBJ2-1	TGCGCCAGCAGCGCCGGACAGGGGGCCCACAATGAGCAGTTCTTC	CASSAGQGAHNEQFF
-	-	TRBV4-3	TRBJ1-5	TGCGCCAGCAGCCAAGATTCAGGCAGCAATCAGCCCCAGCATTTT	CASSQDSGSNQPQHF
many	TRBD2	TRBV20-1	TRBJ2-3	TGCAGTGCTAGAGTGGCTAGCGGGTCTGGGGATACGCAGTATTTT	CSARVASGSGDTQYF
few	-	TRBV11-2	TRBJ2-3	TGTGCCAGCAGCGCCCTAGGTTCCGGGGGCTCAGATACGCAGTATTTT	CASSALGSGGSDTQYF
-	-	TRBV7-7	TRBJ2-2	TGTGCCAGCACTGTGGGACCGGGATTCGCGAACACCGGGGAGCTGTTTTTT	CASTVGPGFANTGELFF
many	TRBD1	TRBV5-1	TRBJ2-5	TGCGCCAGCAGCTTGGAGCCAGGGGGCCTGGAGTACCAAGAGACCCAGTACTTC	CASSLEPGGLEYQETQYF
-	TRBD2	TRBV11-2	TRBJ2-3	TGTGCCAGCAGCAATTTGGGACTAGCGGGAGGTTGGCGCACAGATACGCAGTATTTT	CASSNLGLAGGWRTDTQYF
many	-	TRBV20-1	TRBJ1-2	TGCAGTGCTAGAGATTTGTTAGAGAACTATGGCTACACCTTC	CSARDLLENYGYTF
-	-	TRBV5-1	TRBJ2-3	TGCGCCAGCAGCCCGGTGGAAGGGGCGCGCTACACAGATACGCAGTATTTT	CASSPVEGARYTDTQYF
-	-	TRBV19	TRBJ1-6	TGTGCCAGTAGCCCCGCGGGTTCACCCCTCCACTTT	CASSPAGSPLHF
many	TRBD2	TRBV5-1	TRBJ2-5	TGCGCCAGCACCCCTCTGGGACTAGGCTTGGAGACCCAGTACTTC	CASTPLGLGLETQYF
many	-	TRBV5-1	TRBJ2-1	TGCGCCAGCAGCCCCCGTGGTTACAGCCTTGATGAGCAGTTCTTC	CASSPRGYSLDEQFF
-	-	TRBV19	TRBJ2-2	TGTGCCAGTAGACCTCCCGCGTGGGTGACTCCTGTCGGGGAGCTGTTTTTT	CASRPPAWVTPVGELFF
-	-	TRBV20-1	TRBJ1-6	TGCAGTGCCCCACTTGGAAGTAGCTTTAATTCACCCCTCCACTTT	CSAPLGSSFNSPLHF
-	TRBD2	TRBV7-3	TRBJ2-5	TGTGCCAGCAGCCCCGCTGGGGGGGGTGAGACCCAGTACTTC	CASSPAGGGETQYF
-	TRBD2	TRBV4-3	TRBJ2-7	TGCGCCAGCAGCCAGGCGACGGGAGGGATTTACGAGCAGTACTTC	CASSQATGGIYEQYF
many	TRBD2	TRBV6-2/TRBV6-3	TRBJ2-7	TGTGCCAGCAGTTACAGAACGGGAGGCCCCTACGAGCAGTACTTC	CASSYRTGGPYEQYF
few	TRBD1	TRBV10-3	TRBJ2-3	TGTGCCATCAGTGAGTCTACAGGGGCCCCAGATACGCAGTATTTT	CAISESTGAPDTQYF
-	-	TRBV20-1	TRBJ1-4	TGCAGTGCTAGAGGGCCCACGGGGGCTCGCGTCGGAAAACTGTTTTTT	CSARGPTGARVGKLFF